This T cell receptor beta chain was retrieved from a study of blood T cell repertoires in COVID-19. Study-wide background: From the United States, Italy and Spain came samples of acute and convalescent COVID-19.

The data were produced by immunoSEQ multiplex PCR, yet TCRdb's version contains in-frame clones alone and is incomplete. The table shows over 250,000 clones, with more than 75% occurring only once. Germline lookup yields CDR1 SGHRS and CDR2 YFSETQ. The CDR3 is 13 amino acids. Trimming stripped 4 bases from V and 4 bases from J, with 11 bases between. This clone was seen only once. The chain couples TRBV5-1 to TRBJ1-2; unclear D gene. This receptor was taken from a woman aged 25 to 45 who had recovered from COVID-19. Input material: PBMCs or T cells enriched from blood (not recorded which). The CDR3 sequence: CASSGSDGYGYTF. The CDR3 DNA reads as TGCGCCAGCAGCGGGAGTGATGGCTATGGCTACACCTTC.